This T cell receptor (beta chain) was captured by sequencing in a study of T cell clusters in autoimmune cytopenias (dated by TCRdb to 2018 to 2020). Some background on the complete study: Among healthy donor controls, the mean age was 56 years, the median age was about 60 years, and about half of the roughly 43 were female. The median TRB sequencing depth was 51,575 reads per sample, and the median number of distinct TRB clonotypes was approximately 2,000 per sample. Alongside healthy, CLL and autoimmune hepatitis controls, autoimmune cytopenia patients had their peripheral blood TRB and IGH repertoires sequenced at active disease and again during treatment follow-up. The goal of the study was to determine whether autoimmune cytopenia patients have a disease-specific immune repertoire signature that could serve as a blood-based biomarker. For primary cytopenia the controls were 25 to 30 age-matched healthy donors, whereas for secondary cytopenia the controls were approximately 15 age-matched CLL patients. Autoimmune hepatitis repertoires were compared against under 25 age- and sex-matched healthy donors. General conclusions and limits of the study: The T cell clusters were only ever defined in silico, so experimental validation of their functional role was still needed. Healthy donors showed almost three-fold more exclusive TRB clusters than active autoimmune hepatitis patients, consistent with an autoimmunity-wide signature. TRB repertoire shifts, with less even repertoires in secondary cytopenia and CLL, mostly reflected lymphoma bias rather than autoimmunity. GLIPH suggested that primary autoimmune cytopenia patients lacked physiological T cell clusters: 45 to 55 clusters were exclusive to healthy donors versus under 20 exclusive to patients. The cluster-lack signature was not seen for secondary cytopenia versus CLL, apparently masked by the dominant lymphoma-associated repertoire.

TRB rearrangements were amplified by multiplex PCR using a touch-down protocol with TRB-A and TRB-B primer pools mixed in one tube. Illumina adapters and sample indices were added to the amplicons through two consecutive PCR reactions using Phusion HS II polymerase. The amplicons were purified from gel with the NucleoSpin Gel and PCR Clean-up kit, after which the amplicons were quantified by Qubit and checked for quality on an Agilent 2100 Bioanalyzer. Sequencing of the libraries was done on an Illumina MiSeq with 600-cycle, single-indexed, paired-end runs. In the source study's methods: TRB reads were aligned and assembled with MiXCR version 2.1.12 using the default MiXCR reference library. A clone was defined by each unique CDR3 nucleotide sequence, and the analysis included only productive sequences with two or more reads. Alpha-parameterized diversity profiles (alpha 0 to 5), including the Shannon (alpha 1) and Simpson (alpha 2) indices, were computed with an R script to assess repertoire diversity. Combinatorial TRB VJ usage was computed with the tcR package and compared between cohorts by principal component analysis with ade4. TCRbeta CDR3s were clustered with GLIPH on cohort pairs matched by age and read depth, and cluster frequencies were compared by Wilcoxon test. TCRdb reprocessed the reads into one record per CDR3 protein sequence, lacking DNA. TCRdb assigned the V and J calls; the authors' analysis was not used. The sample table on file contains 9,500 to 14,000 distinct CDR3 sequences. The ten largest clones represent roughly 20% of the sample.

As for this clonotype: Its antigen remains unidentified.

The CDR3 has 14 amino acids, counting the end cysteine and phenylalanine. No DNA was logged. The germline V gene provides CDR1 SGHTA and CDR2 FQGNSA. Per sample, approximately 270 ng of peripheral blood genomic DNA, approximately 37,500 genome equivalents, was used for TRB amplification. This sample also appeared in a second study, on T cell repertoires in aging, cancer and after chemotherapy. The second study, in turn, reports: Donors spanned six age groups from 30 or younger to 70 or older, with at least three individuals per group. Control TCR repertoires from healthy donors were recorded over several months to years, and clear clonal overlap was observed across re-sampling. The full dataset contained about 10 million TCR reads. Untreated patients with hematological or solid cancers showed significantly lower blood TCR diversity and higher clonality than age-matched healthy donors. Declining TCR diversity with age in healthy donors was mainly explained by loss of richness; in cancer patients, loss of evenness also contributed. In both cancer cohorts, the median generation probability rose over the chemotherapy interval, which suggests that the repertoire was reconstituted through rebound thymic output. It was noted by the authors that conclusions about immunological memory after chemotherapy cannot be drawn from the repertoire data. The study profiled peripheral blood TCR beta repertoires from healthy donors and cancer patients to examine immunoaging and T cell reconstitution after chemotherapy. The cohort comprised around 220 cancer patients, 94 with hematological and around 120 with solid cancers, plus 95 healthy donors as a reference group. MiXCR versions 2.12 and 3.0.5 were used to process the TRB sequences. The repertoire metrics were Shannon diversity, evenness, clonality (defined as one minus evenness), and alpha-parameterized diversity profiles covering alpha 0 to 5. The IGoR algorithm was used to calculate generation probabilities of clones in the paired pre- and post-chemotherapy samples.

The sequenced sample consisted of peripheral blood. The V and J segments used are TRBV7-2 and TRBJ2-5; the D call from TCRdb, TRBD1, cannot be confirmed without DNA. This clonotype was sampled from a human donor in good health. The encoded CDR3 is CASSSPGRRETQYF. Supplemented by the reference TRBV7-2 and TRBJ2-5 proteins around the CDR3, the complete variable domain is GAGVSQSPSNKVTEKGKDVELRCDPISGHTALYWYRQSLGQGLEFLIYFQGNSAPDKSGLPSDRFSAERTGGSVSTLTIQRTQQEDSAVYLCASSSPGRRETQYFGPGTRLLVL.